This T cell receptor beta chain originates from a study of a mutant IDH1 vaccine in newly diagnosed glioma. At the level of the study: Following radiotherapy alone, or alongside temozolomide cycles, vaccination was started after an interval of 4-6 weeks. Sex among treated patients split roughly 62% male, about 40% female; mean age was approximately 40 years. The earlier regimen, radiotherapy, temozolomide, or both, was most often both.

The CDR3 is made up of 10 amino acids. Trimming took off 2 bases at V and 15 bases at J, with 11 bases between the two ends. The V gene's germline CDR1 is SQVTM and CDR2 ANQGSEA. Whole-study results and caveats: Of all patients, roughly 93% showed vaccine-induced immune responses.

Time point denoted: week 5, during vaccination. Doses comprised 300 ug of mutant IDH1 20-mer peptide each, plus topical imiquimod. Repertoires were generated with immunoSEQ multiplex PCR, while TCRdb's copy carries only in-frame clones and drops some. The table shows some 29,000 clones, with approximately 86% occurring only once. Concerning this clone: As yet, its antigen is unknown.

Source: peripheral blood mononuclear cells (PBMCs), taken from a glioma patient whose treatment included an IDH1 peptide vaccine. This chain joins TRBV29-1 and TRBJ2-1; no clear D gene. This TCR derives from a woman aged 40 to 49 with glioma. Some clones in this sample may be carry-over from other donors' samples. CDR3 sequence reads: CSVESRRTFF. CDR3 DNA: TGCAGCGTTGAAAGCCGAAGGACGTTCTTC.